This is a list of T cell receptor beta chains from one sample in a study of cytomegalovirus exposure and HLA in healthy donors. Clones were read by immunoSEQ multiplex PCR, and TCRdb kept only the in-frame ones, dropping some. This table holds 90,000 to 120,000 clones, around 85% found once. Sequenced material: PBMCs. The receptors shown here come from a man in his thirties or forties in good health and CMV-seronegative. Each CDR3 is given with its conserved first and last residue. The order of the fields is V gene, J gene, clone size, D gene, CDR3 protein, CDR3 DNA. The D gene is left open where the match is weak. Clone size, where shown, is once, few, many, or a class for clones that have expanded.

TRBV6-4	TRBJ2-1	-	-	CASSETVTNNEQFF	TGTGCCAGCAGTGAAACAGTGACGAATAATGAGCAGTTCTTC
TRBV18	TRBJ1-1	-	-	CASSPSGPGAFF	TGTGCCAGCTCACCAAGCGGACCTGGGGCTTTCTTT
TRBV4-1	TRBJ2-3	-	-	CASSHPPGDTQYF	TGCGCCAGCAGCCACCCCCCCGGAGATACGCAGTATTTT
TRBV19	TRBJ1-1	-	TRBD1	CAAWGGTGAFF	TGTGCCGCCTGGGGGGGGACAGGGGCTTTCTTT
TRBV19	TRBJ1-5	once	-	CASSISSNQPQHF	TGTGCCAGTAGTATAAGCTCTAATCAGCCCCAGCATTTT
TRBV2	TRBJ2-2	-	-	CASSEWTIFGELFF	TGTGCCAGCAGTGAGTGGACTATCTTCGGGGAGCTGTTTTTT
TRBV23-1	TRBJ2-3	-	TRBD1	CASATGGAGDTQYF	TGCGCCAGCGCGACAGGGGGCGCCGGGGATACGCAGTATTTT
TRBV11-2	TRBJ1-2	-	TRBD1	CASSFAGTGVSF	TGTGCCAGCAGCTTTGCCGGGACAGGGGTTTCCTTC
TRBV28	TRBJ1-3	-	-	CASSFGPGPGNTIYF	TGTGCCAGCAGTTTTGGTCCAGGGCCGGGAAACACCATATATTTT
TRBV15	TRBJ2-5	-	TRBD1	CATSPLTRQGADGIRQETQYF	TGTGCCACCAGTCCGCTAACACGGCAGGGGGCCGATGGTATCCGTCAAGAGACCCAGTACTTC
TRBV30	TRBJ1-6	-	-	CAWKVLGLGANSPLHF	TGTGCCTGGAAAGTTTTAGGATTAGGGGCAAATTCACCCCTCCACTTT
TRBV7-8	TRBJ1-2	-	TRBD1	CASSKGQVYGYTF	TGTGCCAGCAGCAAGGGACAGGTCTATGGCTACACCTTC
TRBV7-8	TRBJ1-2	few	-	CASSLARTGGYTF	TGTGCCAGCAGCTTAGCCCGGACGGGGGGCTACACCTTC
TRBV7-3	TRBJ1-1	once	-	CASSLTAGTEAFF	TGTGCCAGCAGCTTAACAGCGGGGACTGAAGCTTTCTTT
TRBV21-1	TRBJ2-1	-	-	CASSERGTSGQGEQFF	TGTGCCAGCAGCGAGAGAGGGACTAGCGGCCAAGGGGAGCAGTTCTTC
TRBV25-1	TRBJ2-3	-	-	CASSDRGGRPDTQYF	TGTGCCAGCAGTGATAGGGGGGGGCGGCCAGATACGCAGTATTTT
TRBV4-1	TRBJ1-1	-	-	CASSPEGGDTEAFF	TGCGCCAGCAGCCCAGAGGGGGGGGACACTGAAGCTTTCTTT
TRBV7-6	TRBJ2-1	-	TRBD2	CASSLSSRGGSYNEQFF	TGTGCCAGCAGCTTATCCTCCCGCGGGGGATCCTACAATGAGCAGTTCTTC
TRBV28	TRBJ1-1	-	-	CASSLLEQGRGEAFF	TGTGCCAGCAGTTTATTAGAACAGGGTAGGGGTGAAGCTTTCTTT
TRBV7-9	TRBJ1-1	-	-	CASSPQGGTEAFF	TGTGCCAGCAGCCCCCAAGGGGGCACTGAAGCTTTCTTT
TRBV19	TRBJ1-2	-	-	CASRVGTQGYTF	TGTGCCAGTAGAGTCGGGACACAGGGCTACACCTTC
TRBV30	TRBJ1-4	-	-	CASLATNEKLFF	TGTGCCTCTCTTGCAACTAATGAAAAACTGTTTTTT
TRBV2	TRBJ2-3	-	TRBD2	CASSRSGGDTDTQYF	TGTGCCAGCAGTCGGAGCGGGGGGGACACAGATACGCAGTATTTT
TRBV7-9	TRBJ2-5	-	TRBD2	CASSLTTSGQETQYF	TGTGCCAGCAGCCTCACCACTAGCGGCCAAGAGACCCAGTACTTC
TRBV6-1	TRBJ1-2	-	-	CASISAGHLVYGYTF	TGTGCCAGCATCTCAGCAGGGCACCTAGTCTATGGCTACACCTTC
TRBV7-8	TRBJ1-2	few	TRBD1	CASSFRPGTANVYGYTF	TGTGCCAGCAGCTTCAGACCCGGGACAGCAAACGTCTATGGCTACACCTTC
TRBV5-6	TRBJ1-4	-	TRBD1	CASSLGTENEKLFF	TGTGCCAGCAGCCTTGGGACAGAGAATGAAAAACTGTTTTTT
TRBV5-1	TRBJ1-2	-	-	CASSLLTGGYTF	TGCGCCAGCAGCCTCCTCACCGGGGGCTACACCTTC
TRBV6-5	TRBJ1-3	many	-	CASSYGPGRAGNTIYF	TGTGCCAGCAGTTACGGGCCGGGAAGAGCTGGAAACACCATATATTTT
TRBV4-1	TRBJ2-7	-	-	CASSQDSFGLSSYEQYF	TGCGCCAGCAGCCAAGATAGTTTTGGGCTTAGCTCCTACGAGCAGTACTTC
TRBV30	TRBJ2-3	-	TRBD2	CAWILPGGADGDTQYF	TGTGCCTGGATTCTTCCCGGGGGGGCCGATGGAGATACGCAGTATTTT
TRBV25-1	TRBJ2-1	-	-	CASSAIIGLGRDEQFF	TGTGCCAGCAGTGCTATCATAGGACTCGGGCGCGATGAGCAGTTCTTC
TRBV6-6	TRBJ2-7	-	TRBD2	CASSYPGLASYEQYF	TGTGCCAGCAGTTACCCGGGACTAGCGAGCTACGAGCAGTACTTC
TRBV29-1	TRBJ2-7	-	-	CSVRDTSYEQYF	TGCAGCGTTAGGGACACGTCCTACGAGCAGTACTTC
TRBV27	TRBJ1-2	-	-	CASSPTEVMGYTF	TGTGCCAGCAGTCCGACGGAGGTCATGGGCTACACCTTC
TRBV27	TRBJ1-1	-	-	CASSSRPGTEAFF	TGTGCCAGCAGTTCCCGCCCGGGAACTGAAGCTTTCTTT
TRBV5-1	TRBJ2-1	-	-	CASSLGQPNEQFF	TGCGCCAGCAGCTTGGGACAGCCCAATGAGCAGTTCTTC
TRBV6-1	TRBJ2-7	-	-	CASSEPPGLRYEQYF	TGTGCCAGCAGTGAACCTCCGGGACTGAGATACGAGCAGTACTTC
TRBV5-1	TRBJ1-1	-	-	CASSLEQLNTEAFF	TGCGCCAGCAGCTTGGAACAACTGAACACTGAAGCTTTCTTT
TRBV15	TRBJ2-5	-	-	CATSVRGSETQYF	TGTGCCACCAGCGTCCGGGGGTCAGAGACCCAGTACTTC
TRBV11-2	TRBJ2-1	-	-	CASSHRTGRDEQFF	TGTGCCAGCAGCCATCGGACGGGAAGAGATGAGCAGTTCTTC
TRBV7-6	TRBJ2-5	-	TRBD2	CASSFAGGPSETQYF	TGTGCCAGCAGCTTCGCGGGAGGGCCCTCAGAGACCCAGTACTTC
TRBV7-3	TRBJ2-2	-	TRBD1	CASSYYGQGRTGELFF	TGTGCCAGCAGCTATTACGGACAGGGAAGGACCGGGGAGCTGTTTTTT
TRBV9	TRBJ2-3	-	TRBD2	CASSVVRAGVDTQYF	TGTGCCAGCAGCGTAGTTAGAGCGGGGGTAGATACGCAGTATTTT
TRBV28	TRBJ1-4	few	-	CASRRGGSANEKLFF	TGTGCCAGCAGGAGGGGGGGGTCTGCTAATGAAAAACTGTTTTTT